The entry below describes one T cell receptor (beta chain). Its antigen is not identified. The source of the sample is a study of T cells in Graves' hyperthyroidism and ophthalmopathy. Study results and limitations: Before onset, by a median of around six months, the model predicted ophthalmopathy. Most thyroid clonotypes that were expanded above 0.001 also turned up in blood.

Amplification of TCR beta CDR3 regions was performed using RNA transcripts as template. The primer set for the first-round RT-PCR of the TCR CDR3 was HTBI. Each CDR3 protein gets one entry after TCRdb re-called the multiplex PCR reads with MiXCR. The sample consists of about 480,000 distinct CDR3 sequences, under 15% of them appearing once. Calling Graves' hyperthyroidism stable meant ophthalmopathy did not progress within 18 months. Germline V gene data show CDR1 as MGHRA and CDR2 as YSYEKL. V was clipped by 4 bases and J by 3 bases, with 18 bases between them. This CDR3 has 16 residues. The chain carries TRBV4-1 and TRBJ2-5; TRBD2 might be the D (7 bases). The sequenced sample was blood. This TCR was recovered from a woman aged 18-29 years with Graves' hyperthyroidism. The CDR3: CASSPEAGAGEETQYF. CDR3 nucleotides: TGCGCCAGCAGCCCGGAGGCGGGGGCAGGAGAAGAGACCCAGTACTTC.